These T cell receptor beta chains were read from a single sample in a study of persistence of HIV-infected CD4 T cells. Some clones are missing from TCRdb's copy, which holds only in-frame ones; the method was immunoSEQ multiplex PCR. The table shows 35,000 to 40,000 clones, with roughly 86% occurring only once. Their antigens are not known. Sequencing used CD4+ T cells sorted from PBMCs after approximately 20-hour stimulation, obtained from a patient who received antiretroviral therapy. These TCRs come from an adult man with HIV who was CMV-seropositive. Both conserved end residues are part of each CDR3. The D gene is left open where the match is weak. Clone size is shown for a subset of rows, as once, few, many or a class of expanded clone.

J gene	clone size	V gene	D gene	CDR3 DNA	CDR3 protein
TRBJ2-1	few	TRBV27	.	TGTGCCAGCAGACGGACTTCCTACAATGAGCAGTTCTTC	CASRRTSYNEQFF
TRBJ2-4	.	TRBV27	.	TGTGCCAGCAGTTCCACGGGACACCTTTACATTCAGTACTTC	CASSSTGHLYIQYF
TRBJ1-2	.	TRBV27	.	TGTGCCAGCAGTTTATTAGCAGGGTTAGCTGGCTACACCTTC	CASSLLAGLAGYTF
TRBJ2-7	.	TRBV18	TRBD2	TGTGCCAGCTCACTTGGACTAGCGGGAGGGTCGAACTCCTACGAGCAGTACTTC	CASSLGLAGGSNSYEQYF
TRBJ2-2	.	TRBV3-1/TRBV3-2	.	TGTGCCAGCAGCCCAATCGGGGCCGGGGAGCTGTTTTTT	CASSPIGAGELFF
TRBJ1-3	.	TRBV7-2	.	TGTGCCAGCAGCCTTACCCCGGGACTCACCTCTGGAAACACCATATATTTT	CASSLTPGLTSGNTIYF
TRBJ2-7	.	TRBV18	TRBD1	TGTGCCAGCTCACAGGGGACAGGGTCCTACTCTTACGAGCAGTACTTC	CASSQGTGSYSYEQYF
TRBJ1-1	.	TRBV20-1	.	TGCAGTGCTGAGGACACTGAAGCTTTCTTT	CSAEDTEAFF
TRBJ2-3	.	TRBV4-2	TRBD2	TGTGCCAGCAGCCAGGGACTACCAGATACGCAGTATTTT	CASSQGLPDTQYF
TRBJ1-6	.	TRBV15	TRBD1	TGTGCCACCAGCAGAGATGACAGGGACAATTCACCCCTCCACTTT	CATSRDDRDNSPLHF
TRBJ2-1	.	TRBV6-5	.	TGTGCCAGCAGTTATTCCTACTATCAGTTCTTC	CASSYSYYQFF